One and the same sample provided the 30 T cell receptor beta chains below, sequenced in a study of cytomegalovirus exposure and HLA in healthy donors. It was with 60 Vbeta and 13 Jbeta primers that the PCR ran. Produced via immunoSEQ multiplex PCR; TCRdb's table is partial and in-frame only. Altogether 100,000 to 140,000 clones are present, around 67% being singletons, with the ten largest covering around 15%. What was sequenced was PBMCs. These receptors all come from a woman in her forties in good health and CMV-seropositive.

The gene calls are TRBV14 and TRBJ1-1; 8 bases line up with TRBD1. V lost 3 bases and J lost 8; bases outside the gene matches: 14. The CDR3 length is 16 residues. From germline, CDR1 is SGHDN and CDR2 FVKESK. CDR3 coding DNA: TGTGCCAGCAGCCATTACGACAGGGGTATCCAGCCGGAAGCTTTCTTT. As protein: CASSHYDRGIQPEAFF.

This clone was recorded only once. This rearrangement joins TRBV7-2 to TRBJ1-6; D is possibly TRBD1 (6 bases). The V gene lost 1 base and the J gene lost 2 bases, with 9 bases spanning the gap. CDR1 is SGHTA and CDR2 is FQGNSA in the germline V gene. This CDR3 has 16 amino acids. Here the CDR3 reads CASSLVAGAYNSPLHF. DNA for the CDR3: TGTGCCAGCAGCTTAGTTGCAGGGGCCTATAATTCACCCCTCCACTTT.

V usage is TRBV5-1 and J usage is TRBJ2-3, with TRBD1 matching over 8 bases. The germline CDR1 and CDR2 sequences are SGHRS and YFSETQ. Trimming cost V 0 bases and J 0 bases; bases outside gene matches: 3. The CDR3 runs to 16 residues. The CDR3 reads CASSLAGQGSTDTQYF. DNA for the CDR3: TGCGCCAGCAGCTTGGCCGGACAGGGCAGCACAGATACGCAGTATTTT.

The table lists this clone with a count of one. The CDR3 DNA reads as TGCGCCAGCAGCCAAACCGGGGGGGCCGGGAGCACAGATACGCAGTATTTT. Translated: CASSQTGGAGSTDTQYF. The chain carries TRBV4-3 and TRBJ2-3; 8 bases fit TRBD2. The CDR3 is 17 residues long. Losses at the gene ends were 2 bases for V and 0 bases for J; bases not matched to a gene: 7. Germline V gives CDR1 LGHNA, CDR2 YSLEER.

The chain combines TRBV7-3 with TRBJ1-6; no definite D call. Between the trimmed V and J ends, which lost 1 base and 10 bases, there was a span of 8 bases. This CDR3 comprises 13 residues. Germline CDR1 reads SGHTA; CDR2 reads FQGTGA. DNA of the CDR3: TGTGCCAGCAGCTTAAACAGAAAGTCACCCCTCCACTTT. Protein product: CASSLNRKSPLHF.

The V call is TRBV2, the J call TRBJ2-4, with D possibly TRBD2 on 5 matching bases. In germline, CDR1 is SNHLY, CDR2 FYNNEI. The CDR3 loop spans 12 amino acids. Trimming stripped 6 bases from V and 3 bases from J, with 6 bases between. The CDR3 nucleotides are TGTGCCAGCAGCCGGGACAAAAACATTCAGTACTTC. This gives the protein CASSRDKNIQYF.

This sequence joins TRBV27 and TRBJ2-6; TRBD1 matches at 12 bases. Trimming removed 3 bases from V and 13 bases from J; junction bases left unmatched: 7. CDR1 MNHEY and CDR2 SMNVEV come from the germline V gene (reference sequence). The CDR3 extends over 15 amino acids. The CDR3, as DNA: TGTGCCAGCAGTTTGGGACAGGGGGCGGGATGGGTCCTGACTTTC. It specifies CASSLGQGAGWVLTF.

This clone was counted once. This sequence joins TRBV4-1 and TRBJ1-1; D perhaps matches TRBD1 (6 bases). Germline CDR1 reads MGHRA; CDR2 reads YSYEKL. The CDR3 runs to 15 residues. Trimming took off 1 base at V and 0 bases at J, with 9 bases between the two ends. CDR3 sequence: CASSQVGQMNTEAFF. As DNA, the CDR3 is TGCGCCAGCAGCCAAGTGGGACAAATGAACACTGAAGCTTTCTTT.

The CDR3 reads CAWRSTQGAYEQYF. DNA of the CDR3: TGTGCCTGGAGATCCACACAGGGGGCCTACGAGCAGTACTTC. The chain is built from TRBV30 and TRBJ2-7; TRBD1 aligns across 8 bases. CDR3 length: 14 residues. The germline CDR1 and CDR2 sequences are GTSNPN and SVGIG (reference sequence). V shed 3 bases, J shed 2 bases, and the junction held 6 bases outside the gene matches.

The V gene is TRBV18, the J gene TRBJ1-1; 7 bases fit TRBD1. The CDR3 length is 13 residues. Germline V gene data show CDR1 as KGHSH and CDR2 as LQKENI. Unmatched junction bases numbered 5, after V lost 5 bases and J lost 5 bases. The CDR3 nucleotides are TGTGCCAGCTCATCGACAGGGCTAACTGAAGCTTTCTTT. Amino acids: CASSSTGLTEAFF.

V gene TRBV7-9 combines with J gene TRBJ2-1, with a possible D match to TRBD2 (6 bases). Per germline, CDR1 SEHNR and CDR2 FQNEAQ (reference sequence). Trimming shortened V by 1 base and J by 0 bases, and 13 bases separated the two germline ends. The length of the CDR3 is 17 residues. The CDR3 DNA follows: TGTGCCAGCAGCTTAGTTTACGGGGGTAACTCCTACAATGAGCAGTTCTTC. Translating it yields CASSLVYGGNSYNEQFF.

The rearrangement joins TRBV15 to TRBJ1-5, with 7 bases matching TRBD1. Germline values: CDR1 LNHNV, CDR2 YYDKDF (reference sequence). The trim removed 11 bases at V and 0 bases at J, leaving 13 bases unmatched. The CDR3 contains 16 residues. This CDR3 reads CAVGTVPIYSNQPQHF. The CDR3, as DNA: TGTGCCGTTGGGACAGTCCCGATTTATAGCAATCAGCCCCAGCATTTT.

The chain combines TRBV11-2 with TRBJ2-7; 15 bases are a match to TRBD2. CDR3 length equals 16 residues. V dropped 5 bases and J dropped 3; count of bases not matched to a gene: 5. Germline CDR1 is SGHAT and CDR2 is FQNNGV. The CDR3 DNA follows: TGTGCCAGCAGCCCGGGACTAGCGGGGGGTAGCTACGAGCAGTACTTC. This codes for CASSPGLAGGSYEQYF.

The gene calls are TRBV7-9 and TRBJ1-5; D is uncertain. CDR1 and CDR2 (germline): SEHNR, FQNEAQ (reference sequence). Trimming took off 5 bases at V and 5 bases at J, with 10 bases between the two ends. The CDR3 has 13 amino acids. The CDR3 sequence is CASSPEGDQPQHF. The CDR3 nucleotides are TGTGCCAGCAGCCCGGAGGGAGATCAGCCCCAGCATTTT.

The CDR3 loop reads CASSRTGDDGYTF. The CDR3 DNA reads TGTGCCAGCAGCCGGACAGGAGACGATGGCTACACCTTC. V gene TRBV6-6 combines with J gene TRBJ1-2, with TRBD1 matching 7 bases. The CDR3 totals 13 residues. The V gene's germline CDR1 is MNHNY and CDR2 SVGAGI (reference sequence). V gave up 6 bases and J gave up 6 bases; unmatched junction bases: 7.

The chain uses TRBV9 and TRBJ2-1; D is uncertain. The CDR3 covers 14 residues. V was pared by 0 bases and J by 1 base, with 5 bases between. Germline V gives CDR1 SGDLS, CDR2 YYNGEE. The CDR3 region is CASSVDYSYNEQFF. The DNA for the CDR3 is TGTGCCAGCAGCGTAGACTATTCCTACAATGAGCAGTTCTTC.

V is TRBV6-6 and J is TRBJ1-5; TRBD1 aligns across 9 bases. V shed 4 bases and J 6 bases; nucleotides not matched to a gene: 7. Germline assignment: CDR1 MNHNY and CDR2 SVGAGI (reference sequence). This CDR3 has 15 residues. Written as DNA, the CDR3 is TGTGCCAGCAGTTCTCCCGGGACAGGGACTCAGCCCCAGCATTTT. This gives the protein CASSSPGTGTQPQHF.

The gene calls are TRBV27 and TRBJ2-7, with 8 positions matching TRBD1. CDR1 and CDR2 (germline): MNHEY, SMNVEV (reference sequence). This CDR3 is built from 13 residues. J was trimmed by 3 bases and V by 6 bases; bases with no gene match: 4. This CDR3 is CASRGQVNYEQYF. Here the CDR3 DNA reads TGTGCCAGCAGGGGACAGGTGAACTACGAGCAGTACTTC.

This rearrangement joins TRBV29-1 to TRBJ1-2; the D is unclear. The germline CDR1 and CDR2 sequences are SQVTM and ANQGSEA. V was shortened by 1 base and J by 6 bases, with 6 bases between the two germline ends. The CDR3 extends over 11 amino acids. The CDR3 region is CSVEALNGYTF. The CDR3 nucleotides read TGCAGCGTTGAAGCACTGAATGGCTACACCTTC. The whole variable domain, remainder taken from reference TRBV29-1 and TRBJ1-2, is SAVISQKPSRDICQRGTSLTIQCQVDSQVTMMFWYRQQPGQSLTLIATANQGSEATYESGFVIDKFPISRPNLTFSTLTVSNMSPEDSSIYLCSVEALNGYTFGSGTRLTVV.

The chain uses TRBV2 and TRBJ1-5, with 9 bases that match TRBD1. Germline V lookup: CDR1 SNHLY, CDR2 FYNNEI. Unmatched junction bases numbered 3, after V lost 6 bases and J lost 0 bases. The CDR3 spans 15 residues. The CDR3 loop is CASRGQGTSNQPQHF. The DNA for the CDR3 is TGTGCCAGCAGGGGACAGGGAACTAGCAATCAGCCCCAGCATTTT.

The J gene is TRBJ2-3, the V gene TRBV7-8, with 8 bases aligning to TRBD2. The CDR3 runs 16 residues. V shed 2 bases and J 4 bases; nucleotides not matched to a gene: 8. Germline CDR1 reads SGHVS; CDR2 reads FQNEAQ. In nucleotides, the CDR3 is TGTGCCAGCAGCTTAAGGTTCGGGGGGGGCTCAGATACGCAGTATTTT. Translating gives CASSLRFGGGSDTQYF.

J is TRBJ1-1 and V is TRBV25-1; the D gene is possibly TRBD1 (5 bases). The CDR3 is 12 residues long. CDR1 and CDR2 from the germline V gene are MGHDK and SYGVNS. The ends were cut back, 3 bases at V and 5 bases at J, with 7 bases in the middle. CDR3 sequence: CASSDGGTEAFF. The CDR3 DNA sequence: TGTGCCAGCAGTGACGGGGGGACTGAAGCTTTCTTT.

This clone came up once. The junction does not match germline at one end; this may be a read error. The rearrangement joins TRBV2 to TRBJ1-3; 8 bases align to TRBD1. CDR1 and CDR2 (germline): SNHLY, FYNNEI. This CDR3 is 12 amino acids long. The CDR3 here is CASSEDRGLGNF. The CDR3 DNA reads as TGTGCCAGCAGTGAAGACAGGGGGTTGGGGAATTTT.

The rearrangement joins TRBV6-1 to TRBJ1-6; 8 bases are shared with TRBD1. Per the germline V gene, CDR1 is MNHNS and CDR2 is SASEGT. The CDR3 runs to 15 residues. The V gene end was trimmed by 4 bases and the J gene end by 7 bases; junction bases not matched to a gene: 6. CDR3 in DNA: TGTGCCAGCAGTGCAGGGACAGGCGCCAATTCACCCCTCCACTTT. Its protein product is CASSAGTGANSPLHF.

This chain uses TRBV11-2 with TRBJ2-2, with 9 bases that match TRBD1. The germline V gene encodes CDR1 SGHAT and CDR2 FQNNGV. The CDR3 is made up of 15 amino acids. V lost 5 bases and J lost 7; bases outside the gene matches: 8. DNA for the CDR3: TGTGCCAGCAGCCGGGACAGGGTGGAGGGCGGGGAGCTGTTTTTT. Its translation is CASSRDRVEGGELFF.

This clone has just one count. V gene TRBV5-1 combines with J gene TRBJ2-2, with D maybe TRBD1 (6 bases). The CDR3 is 14 residues long. Deletions cut 4 bases from V and 5 bases from J, with 12 bases between. Germline CDR1 is SGHRS and CDR2 is YFSETQ. CDR3 amino acids: CASSQQGITGELFF. As DNA, the CDR3 is TGCGCCAGCAGCCAACAGGGTATTACCGGGGAGCTGTTTTTT. Full variable domain (remainder filled in from reference TRBV5-1 and TRBJ2-2): KAGVTQTPRYLIKTRGQQVTLSCSPISGHRSVSWYQQTPGQGLQFLFEYFSETQRNKGNFPGRFSGRQFSNSRSEMNVSTLELGDSALYLCASSQQGITGELFFGEGSRLTVL.

The genes are TRBV10-1 and TRBJ1-6; 9 bases are a match to TRBD1. This CDR3 region has 16 residues. V shed 10 bases, J shed 7 bases, and the junction held 14 bases outside the gene matches. Germline V CDR1 and CDR2: WNHNN, SYGVQD (reference sequence). The CDR3 sequence is CATQRGTGRENSPLHF. CDR3 bases: TGCGCCACCCAAAGGGGGACAGGGAGGGAAAATTCACCCCTCCACTTT.

This chain joins TRBV6-1 and TRBJ1-2; D not resolved. Between the trimmed V and J ends, which lost 5 bases and 2 bases, there was a span of 12 bases. The germline gives CDR1 MNHNS, CDR2 SASEGT. The CDR3 loop spans 14 amino acids. DNA of the CDR3: TGTGCCAGCAGTTCCCTTCCCGGGAACTATGGCTACACCTTC. Its translation: CASSSLPGNYGYTF.

The chain combines TRBV7-9 with TRBJ1-2; a weak D match, TRBD1 (6 bases). The V and J ends lost 1 base and 4 bases respectively, with 19 bases between them. The CDR3 is 17 amino acids. The germline V gene encodes CDR1 SEHNR and CDR2 FQNEAQ (reference sequence). As DNA, the CDR3 is TGTGCCAGCAGCTTAGATAGTGAGGCGGGGGCTTCCTATGGCTACACCTTC. Encoded protein: CASSLDSEAGASYGYTF.

V usage is TRBV5-1 and J usage is TRBJ1-6, with D possibly being TRBD1 (6 bases). Germline values: CDR1 SGHRS, CDR2 YFSETQ. The CDR3 extends over 17 amino acids. V gave up 0 bases and J gave up 9 bases, with 19 bases separating them. The CDR3 sequence: CASSLGARGVTSSPLHF. The CDR3 coding sequence is TGCGCCAGCAGCTTGGGCGCCAGGGGTGTAACCAGTTCACCCCTCCACTTT.